This is a list of T cell receptor beta chains from one sample in a study of T cells after yellow fever vaccination. TCRdb passed the 5' RACE reads through MiXCR, listing each CDR3 protein once. Of approximately 300,000 distinct CDR3 sequences in the sample, around 11% were seen once. The sample was CD4+ T cells sorted from PBMCs, taken 45 days after the yellow fever booster vaccination. These receptors all come from a man younger than 30 who received the YFV17D yellow fever vaccine. Each CDR3 is given with its conserved first and last residue. D genes are given only for firm matches. Part of the rows lack a size; the others show once, few, many or a class for expanded clones.

V	size	J	D	CDR3	DNA
TRBV10-3	-	TRBJ2-5	-	CAISEQGRETQYF	TGTGCCATCAGTGAACAGGGCAGGGAGACCCAGTACTTC
TRBV2	-	TRBJ2-1	-	CASSAQGTSYNEQFF	TGTGCCAGCAGCGCACAGGGTACCTCCTACAATGAGCAGTTCTTC
TRBV20-1	-	TRBJ1-2	-	CSARTRAFGGYTF	TGCAGTGCCCGGACCCGAGCTTTCGGTGGCTACACCTTC
TRBV4-1	many	TRBJ1-1	-	CASSQGIANTEAFF	TGCGCCAGCAGCCAAGGAATAGCGAACACTGAAGCTTTCTTT
TRBV18	few	TRBJ2-3	-	CASSVAGWGTDTQYF	TGTGCCAGCTCAGTGGCCGGGTGGGGCACAGATACGCAGTATTTT
TRBV6-6	-	TRBJ1-2	-	CASTEGGLGSYTF	TGTGCCAGCACTGAGGGGGGTCTAGGAAGCTACACCTTC
TRBV28	-	TRBJ1-1	TRBD1	CASRGQGNAFF	TGTGCCAGCAGGGGACAGGGAAATGCTTTCTTT
TRBV4-1	-	TRBJ1-4	-	CASSLQGTSEKLFF	TGCGCCAGCAGCCTACAGGGTACGTCTGAAAAACTGTTTTTT
TRBV27	few	TRBJ1-1	TRBD1	CASSQTGAGTEAFF	TGTGCCAGCAGTCAGACAGGGGCGGGCACTGAAGCTTTCTTT
TRBV6-5	-	TRBJ1-2	-	CASSYLKGTYGYTF	TGTGCCAGCAGTTATCTAAAGGGCACCTATGGCTACACCTTC
TRBV20-1	few	TRBJ1-4	TRBD1	CSAPQLWDRGRLGEKLFF	TGCAGTGCCCCCCAGTTGTGGGACAGGGGGCGACTTGGTGAAAAACTGTTTTTT
TRBV24-1	medium-sized	TRBJ2-2	-	CATSDSAGELFF	TGTGCCACCAGTGATTCAGCCGGGGAGCTGTTTTTT
TRBV7-9	-	TRBJ1-2	TRBD1	CASSNFGQDNYGYTF	TGTGCCAGCTCGAACTTCGGACAGGATAACTATGGCTACACCTTC
TRBV18	-	TRBJ1-1	-	CASSARGGSGVDTEAFF	TGTGCCAGCTCAGCTCGGGGGGGCTCCGGGGTGGACACTGAAGCTTTCTTT
TRBV20-1	-	TRBJ2-4	-	CSAIRGAKNIQYF	TGCAGTGCAATACGGGGGGCCAAAAACATTCAGTACTTC